There are a few counts of the clone carrying this T cell receptor beta chain. Clones were sequenced by immunoSEQ multiplex PCR, and TCRdb holds only the in-frame ones, with some missing. The data contain 14,000 or so clones, less than 80% of them seen just once; the ten biggest clones take up 2.5% to 3.5%. The data were taken from a study of neoadjuvant anti-PD-1 for oral cavity cancer. Across the whole study: Patients without progression got a fourth dose around day 43.

The CDR3 extends over 14 amino acids. Germline values: CDR1 MGHDK, CDR2 SYGVNS. The V gene end was trimmed by 2 bases and the J gene end by 6 bases; junction bases not matched to a gene: 6. As to time point: after neoadjuvant nivolumab, at surgical resection. The chain joins TRBV25-1 to TRBJ2-7; 8 nucleotides align to TRBD1. Sequenced here: PBMCs, sampled after nivolumab (anti-PD-1) treatment. This clonotype originated in a person aged 35 to 85 with oral cavity squamous cell carcinoma. The CDR3 nucleotides are TGTGCCAGCAGTGAACAAAACAGGGGGAGCGAGCAGTACTTC. Translated, it gives CASSEQNRGSEQYF.